The clone carrying this T cell receptor (beta chain) was picked up one time. Its antigen is unknown. CDR3 length: 19 residues. Germline V gives CDR1 KGHDR, CDR2 SFDVKD. The trim removed 0 bases at V and 6 bases at J, leaving 14 bases unmatched. This specimen belongs to a study of CD4 T cells in relation to SARS-CoV-2 and coronaviruses. In the study overall: ViraFEST: roughly ten-day antigen culture of PBMCs, then TCR beta CDR3 sequencing. Negative control cultures got HIV-1 Nef peptides or no peptide.

The unexposed donors gave CD4+ T cells in about 2011-2018, prior to COVID-19. After nine to ten days of culture, CD4+ T cells were isolated. As cell numbers allowed, unexposed-donor CD4+ T cells faced SARS-CoV-2 S/N and four cold-coronavirus spikes. Produced via immunoSEQ multiplex PCR; TCRdb's table is partial and in-frame only. This sample has some 16,000 clones, with nearly 85% found just once. Study-wide results and caveats: Pre-pandemic and post-infection samples never came from the same donor.

What was sequenced was CD4+ T cells from PBMCs, cultured in vitro. This sequence originates from a human donor in good health. The rearrangement uses TRBV24-1 and TRBJ2-2; 8 bases are a match to TRBD1. The CDR3 DNA reads TGTGCCACCAGTGATTTGACAGCGACAGGGGTTGGTATCGCCGGGGAGCTGTTTTTT. Protein sequence: CATSDLTATGVGIAGELFF.